These T cell receptor beta chains were read from a single sample in a study of blood T cell repertoires in COVID-19. Assay: immunoSEQ multiplex PCR; the TCRdb copy retains only in-frame clones and omits some. The sample lists over 200,000 clones; roughly 80% were seen once. The sample comprised peripheral blood. The receptors here all came from a human donor in a cohort sampled during active COVID-19. The CDR3 runs from the conserved cysteine through the conserved F or W.

TRBV7-2	TRBJ2-3	CASSLVQDTDTQYF
TRBV6-6	TRBJ1-1	CASSSDRGGVNTEAFF
TRBV25-1	TRBJ1-4	CASSELAGGEKLFF
TRBV27	TRBJ2-3	CASSPLRESTDTQYF
TRBV29-1	TRBJ2-1	CSVRIRSYNEQFF
TRBV19	TRBJ1-4	CASSGGLNEKLFF
TRBV7-9	TRBJ2-1	CASSLGIVDEQFF
TRBV5-1	TRBJ2-5	CASRPSGTSGETQYF
TRBV5-6	TRBJ1-6	CASSWIGENSPLHF
TRBV19	TRBJ2-3	CASSPIGVGTDTQYF
TRBV4-1	TRBJ2-7	CASSRQEAAYEQYF
TRBV6-2/TRBV6-3	TRBJ2-6	CASSYSSSGANVLTF
TRBV18	TRBJ2-3	CASSPAGTGDSKTQYF
TRBV28	TRBJ1-4	CASSLPSLQHEKLFF
TRBV5-4	TRBJ2-7	CASSLDGTSGREQYF